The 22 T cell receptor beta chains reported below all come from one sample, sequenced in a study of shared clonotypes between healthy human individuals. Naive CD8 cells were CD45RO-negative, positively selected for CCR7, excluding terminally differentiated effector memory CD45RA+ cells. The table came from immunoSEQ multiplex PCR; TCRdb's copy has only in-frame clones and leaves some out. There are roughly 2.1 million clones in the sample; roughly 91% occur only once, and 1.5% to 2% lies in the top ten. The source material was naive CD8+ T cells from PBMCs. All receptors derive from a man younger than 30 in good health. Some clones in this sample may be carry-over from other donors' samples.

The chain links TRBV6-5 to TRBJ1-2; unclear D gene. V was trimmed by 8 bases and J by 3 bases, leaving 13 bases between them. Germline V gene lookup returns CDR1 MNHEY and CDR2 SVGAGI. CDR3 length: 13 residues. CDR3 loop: CASSSGRHYGYTF. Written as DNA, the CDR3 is TGTGCCAGCTCTTCTGGCAGGCACTATGGCTACACCTTC.

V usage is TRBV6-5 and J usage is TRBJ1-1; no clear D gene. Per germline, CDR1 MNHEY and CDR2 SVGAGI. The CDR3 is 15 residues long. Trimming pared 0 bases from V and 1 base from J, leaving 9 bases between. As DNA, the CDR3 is TGTGCCAGCAGTTACTCTGGCGGCGCGAACACTGAAGCTTTCTTT. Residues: CASSYSGGANTEAFF.

CDR3 sequence (DNA): TGCGCCAGCAGCTCCCCGGGACCCCCCTACCGGGGGAACACCGGGGAGCTGTTTTTT. Its translation is CASSSPGPPYRGNTGELFF. The chain has TRBV5-1 and TRBJ2-2, with D perhaps TRBD1 or TRBD2 (5 bases each). Germline V CDR1 and CDR2: SGHRS, YFSETQ. Deletions cut 3 bases from V and 1 base from J, with 22 bases between. The CDR3 consists of 19 residues.

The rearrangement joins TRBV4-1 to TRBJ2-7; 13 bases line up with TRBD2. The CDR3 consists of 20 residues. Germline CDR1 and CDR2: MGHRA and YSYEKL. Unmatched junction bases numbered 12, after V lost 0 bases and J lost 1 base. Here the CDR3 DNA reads TGCGCCAGCAGCCAAGATAAAGGACTAGCGGGAGTCCCACCGTCCTACGAGCAGTACTTC. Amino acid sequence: CASSQDKGLAGVPPSYEQYF.

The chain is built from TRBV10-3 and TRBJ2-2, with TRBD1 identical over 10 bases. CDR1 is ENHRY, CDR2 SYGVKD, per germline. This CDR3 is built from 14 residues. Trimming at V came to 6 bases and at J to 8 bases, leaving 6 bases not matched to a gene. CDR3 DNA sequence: TGTGCCATCAGCGGGACAGGGGTCTCTGGGGAGCTGTTTTTT. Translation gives CAISGTGVSGELFF.

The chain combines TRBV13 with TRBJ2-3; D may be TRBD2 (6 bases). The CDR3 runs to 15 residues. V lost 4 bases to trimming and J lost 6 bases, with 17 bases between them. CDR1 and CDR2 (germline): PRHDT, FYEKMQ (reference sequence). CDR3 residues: CASSSPPGERDTQYF. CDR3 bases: TGTGCCAGCAGCTCACCGCCGGGGGAGCGTGATACGCAGTATTTT.

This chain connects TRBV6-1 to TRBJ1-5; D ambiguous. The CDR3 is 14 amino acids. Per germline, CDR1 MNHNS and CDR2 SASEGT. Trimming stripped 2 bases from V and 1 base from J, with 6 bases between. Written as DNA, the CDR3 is TGTGCCAGCAGTGAATACATGAGCAATCAGCCCCAGCATTTT. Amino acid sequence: CASSEYMSNQPQHF.

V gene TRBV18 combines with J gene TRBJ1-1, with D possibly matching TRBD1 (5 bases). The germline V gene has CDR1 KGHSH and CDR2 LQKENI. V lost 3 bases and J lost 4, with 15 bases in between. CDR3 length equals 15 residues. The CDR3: CASSPATVGATEAFF. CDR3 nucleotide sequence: TGTGCCAGCTCACCGGCTACCGTCGGGGCCACTGAAGCTTTCTTT.

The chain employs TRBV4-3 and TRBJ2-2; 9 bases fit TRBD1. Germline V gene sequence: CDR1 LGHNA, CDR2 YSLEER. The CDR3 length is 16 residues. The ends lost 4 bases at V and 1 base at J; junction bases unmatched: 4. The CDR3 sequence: CASSPGTGWNTGELFF. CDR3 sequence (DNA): TGCGCCAGCAGCCCCGGGACAGGGTGGAACACCGGGGAGCTGTTTTTT.

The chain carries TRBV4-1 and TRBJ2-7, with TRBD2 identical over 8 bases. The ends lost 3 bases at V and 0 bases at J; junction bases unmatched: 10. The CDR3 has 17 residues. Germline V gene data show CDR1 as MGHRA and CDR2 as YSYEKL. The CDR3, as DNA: TGCGCCAGCAGCCACGGTAGGCCGGGGGGGAGCTCCTACGAGCAGTACTTC. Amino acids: CASSHGRPGGSSYEQYF.

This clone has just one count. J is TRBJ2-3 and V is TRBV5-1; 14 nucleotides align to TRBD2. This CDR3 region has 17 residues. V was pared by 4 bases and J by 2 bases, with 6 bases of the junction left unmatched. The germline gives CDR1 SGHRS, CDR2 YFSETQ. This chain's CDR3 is CASSIPGLAGATDTQYF. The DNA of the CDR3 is TGCGCCAGCAGCATACCGGGACTAGCGGGAGCCACAGATACGCAGTATTTT.

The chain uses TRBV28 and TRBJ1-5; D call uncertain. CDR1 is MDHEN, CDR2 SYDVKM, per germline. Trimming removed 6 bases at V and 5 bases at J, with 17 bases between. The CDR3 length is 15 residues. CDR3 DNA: TGTGCCAGCAGGCCGGACGCCCGGCAAGATCAGCCCCAGCATTTT. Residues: CASRPDARQDQPQHF.

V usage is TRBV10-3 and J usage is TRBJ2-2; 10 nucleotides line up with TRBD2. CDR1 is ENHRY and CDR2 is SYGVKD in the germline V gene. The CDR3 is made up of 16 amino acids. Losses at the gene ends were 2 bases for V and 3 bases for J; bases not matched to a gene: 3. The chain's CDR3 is CAISEGLADYTGELFF. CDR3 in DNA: TGTGCCATCAGTGAGGGACTAGCGGACTACACCGGGGAGCTGTTTTTT.

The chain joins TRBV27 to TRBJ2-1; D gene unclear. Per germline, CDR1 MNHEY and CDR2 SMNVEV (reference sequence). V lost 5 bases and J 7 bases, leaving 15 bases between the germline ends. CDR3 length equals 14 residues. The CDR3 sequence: CASSNLEWGNEQFF. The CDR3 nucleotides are TGTGCCAGCAGTAATCTTGAGTGGGGAAATGAGCAGTTCTTC.

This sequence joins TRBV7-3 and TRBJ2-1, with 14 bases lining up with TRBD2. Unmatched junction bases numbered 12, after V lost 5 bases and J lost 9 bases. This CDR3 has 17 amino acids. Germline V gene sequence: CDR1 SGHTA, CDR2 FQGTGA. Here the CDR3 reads CASSTMSGTSGSGEQFF. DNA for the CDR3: TGTGCCAGCAGCACTATGTCGGGGACTAGCGGGAGCGGTGAGCAGTTCTTC. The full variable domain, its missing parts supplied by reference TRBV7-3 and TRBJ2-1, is GAGVSQTPSNKVTEKGKYVELRCDPISGHTALYWYRQSLGQGPEFLIYFQGTGAADDSGLPNDRFFAVRPEGSVSTLKIQRTERGDSAVYLCASSTMSGTSGSGEQFFGPGTRLTVL.

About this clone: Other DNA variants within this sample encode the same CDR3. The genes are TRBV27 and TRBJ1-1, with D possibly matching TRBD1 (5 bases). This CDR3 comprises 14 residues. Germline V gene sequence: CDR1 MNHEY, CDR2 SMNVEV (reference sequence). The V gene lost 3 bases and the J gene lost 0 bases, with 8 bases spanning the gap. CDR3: CASSFGHLNTEAFF. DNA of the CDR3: TGTGCCAGCAGTTTCGGACACCTGAACACTGAAGCTTTCTTT.

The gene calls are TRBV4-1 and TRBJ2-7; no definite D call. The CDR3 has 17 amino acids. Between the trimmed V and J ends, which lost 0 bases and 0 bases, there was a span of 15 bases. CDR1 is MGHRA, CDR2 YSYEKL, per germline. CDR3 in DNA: TGCGCCAGCAGCCAAGATCCCCTGCAGGAGAGCTCCTACGAGCAGTACTTC. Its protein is CASSQDPLQESSYEQYF.

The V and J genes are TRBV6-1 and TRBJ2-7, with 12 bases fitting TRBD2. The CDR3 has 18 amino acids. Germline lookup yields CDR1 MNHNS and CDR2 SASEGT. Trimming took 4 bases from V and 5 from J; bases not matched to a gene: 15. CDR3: CASSGTSLAGGFFDEQYF. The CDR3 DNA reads TGTGCCAGCAGTGGGACATCTCTAGCGGGAGGGTTCTTCGACGAGCAGTACTTC.

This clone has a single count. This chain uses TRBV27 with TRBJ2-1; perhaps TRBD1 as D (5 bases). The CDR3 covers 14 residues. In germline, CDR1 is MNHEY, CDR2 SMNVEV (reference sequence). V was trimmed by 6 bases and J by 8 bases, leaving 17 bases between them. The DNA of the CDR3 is TGTGCCAGCAGCCAGTCATCCTGGGGCCATGAGCAGTTCTTC. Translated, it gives CASSQSSWGHEQFF.

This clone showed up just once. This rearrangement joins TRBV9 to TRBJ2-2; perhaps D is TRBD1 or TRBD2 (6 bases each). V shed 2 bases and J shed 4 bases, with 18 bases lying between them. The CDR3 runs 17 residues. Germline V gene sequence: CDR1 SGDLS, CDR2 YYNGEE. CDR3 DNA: TGTGCCAGCAGCGTCTCTGGGGGGCAGGGTAGCACCGGGGAGCTGTTTTTT. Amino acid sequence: CASSVSGGQGSTGELFF.

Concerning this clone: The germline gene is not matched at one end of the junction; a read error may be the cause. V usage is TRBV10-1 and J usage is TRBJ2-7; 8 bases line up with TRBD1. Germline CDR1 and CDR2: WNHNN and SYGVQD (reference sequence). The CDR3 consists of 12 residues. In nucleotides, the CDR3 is TGCGCCAGCAGTGACAGGACAGGGATCCCTAACTTC. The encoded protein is CASSDRTGIPNF.

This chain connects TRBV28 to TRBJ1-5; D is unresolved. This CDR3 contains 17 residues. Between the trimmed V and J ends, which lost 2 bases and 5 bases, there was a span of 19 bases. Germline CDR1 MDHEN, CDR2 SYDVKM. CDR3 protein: CASSLKGSLTPHQPQHF. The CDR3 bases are TGTGCCAGCAGTTTAAAGGGCAGCCTGACACCTCATCAGCCCCAGCATTTT.